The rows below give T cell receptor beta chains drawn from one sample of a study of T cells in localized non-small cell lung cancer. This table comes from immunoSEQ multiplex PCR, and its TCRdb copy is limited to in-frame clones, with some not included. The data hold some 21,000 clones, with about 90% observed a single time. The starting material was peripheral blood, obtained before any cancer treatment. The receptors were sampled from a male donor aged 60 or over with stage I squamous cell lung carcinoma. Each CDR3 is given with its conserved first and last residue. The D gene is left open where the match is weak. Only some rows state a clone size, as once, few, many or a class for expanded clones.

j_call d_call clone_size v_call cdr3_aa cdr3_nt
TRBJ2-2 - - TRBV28 CASQVVGELFF TGTGCCAGCCAGGTAGTGGGGGAGCTGTTTTTT
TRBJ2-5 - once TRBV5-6 CASTGWAVQETQYF TGTGCCAGCACCGGGTGGGCGGTCCAAGAGACCCAGTACTTC
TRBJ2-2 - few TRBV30 CACLGPNTGELFF TGTGCCTGCTTGGGCCCGAACACCGGGGAGCTGTTTTTT
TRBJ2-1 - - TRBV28 CASTHYNEQFF TGTGCCAGCACTCACTACAATGAGCAGTTCTTC
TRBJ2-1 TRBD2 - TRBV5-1 CASSFSGSGYEQFF TGCGCCAGCAGCTTTAGCGGGAGTGGGTATGAGCAGTTCTTC
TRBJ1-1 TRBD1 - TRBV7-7 CASSATGRGEAFF TGTGCCAGCAGCGCGACAGGGAGGGGAGAAGCTTTCTTT
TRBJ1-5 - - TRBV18 CASSPGPREDQPQHF TGTGCCAGCTCACCAGGGCCCAGGGAAGATCAGCCCCAGCATTTT
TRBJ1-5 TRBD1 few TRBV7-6 CASSLEPPRQGGQPQHF TGTGCCAGCAGCTTAGAACCGCCGAGGCAGGGGGGTCAGCCCCAGCATTTT
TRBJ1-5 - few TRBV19 CASNDGGGFNQPQHF TGTGCCAGTAACGACGGCGGGGGGTTCAATCAGCCCCAGCATTTT
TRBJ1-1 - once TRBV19 CASSIQVNTEAFF TGTGCCAGTAGTATTCAGGTGAACACTGAAGCTTTCTTT
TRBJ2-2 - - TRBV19 CASRDGNTGELFF TGTGCCAGTAGGGACGGCAACACCGGGGAGCTGTTTTTT
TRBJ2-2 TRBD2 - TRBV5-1 CASSFSGSGTGELFF TGCGCCAGCAGCTTTAGCGGGAGCGGCACCGGGGAGCTGTTTTTT
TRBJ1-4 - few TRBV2 CASSRQVEEKLFF TGTGCCAGCAGCCGACAGGTGGAGGAAAAACTGTTTTTT
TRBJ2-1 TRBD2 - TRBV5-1 CASSSGTSGNNEQFF TGCGCCAGCAGCTCCGGGACTAGCGGGAACAATGAGCAGTTCTTC
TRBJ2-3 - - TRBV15 CATSRGSPTDTQYF TGTGCCACCAGCAGAGGGAGTCCGACAGATACGCAGTATTTT
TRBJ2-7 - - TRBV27 CASSLFGDEQYF TGTGCCAGCAGTCTCTTCGGGGACGAGCAGTACTTC
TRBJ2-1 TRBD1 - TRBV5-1 CASSLRQGWGEQFF TGCGCCAGCAGCTTGAGACAGGGATGGGGGGAGCAGTTCTTC
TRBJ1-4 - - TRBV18 CASSPNSENEKLFF TGTGCCAGCTCACCAAACTCGGAAAATGAAAAACTGTTTTTT
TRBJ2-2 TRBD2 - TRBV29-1 CSVDGLAGVPGELFF TGCAGCGTGGACGGACTAGCGGGAGTGCCCGGGGAGCTGTTTTTT
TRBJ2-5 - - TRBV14 CASRGVPAETQYF TGTGCCAGCAGGGGGGTACCAGCCGAGACCCAGTACTTC
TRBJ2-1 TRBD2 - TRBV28 CASYLAGGTYNEQFF TGTGCCAGCTATCTAGCGGGAGGTACCTACAATGAGCAGTTCTTC
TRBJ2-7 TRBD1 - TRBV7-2 CASSSDRGNEQYF TGTGCCAGCAGCTCGGACAGGGGGAACGAGCAGTACTTC
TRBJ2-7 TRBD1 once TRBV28 CASTPGQHSYEQYF TGTGCCAGCACCCCGGGACAGCACTCCTACGAGCAGTACTTC
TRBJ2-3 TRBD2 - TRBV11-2 CASSSGLAGAADTQYF TGTGCCAGCAGCTCGGGACTAGCGGGAGCAGCAGATACGCAGTATTTT
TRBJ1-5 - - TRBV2 CASREYGGNSNQPQHF TGTGCCAGCAGGGAATATGGCGGAAATAGCAATCAGCCCCAGCATTTT
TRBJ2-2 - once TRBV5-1 CASSFSTITGELFF TGCGCCAGCAGCTTCTCTACAATCACCGGGGAGCTGTTTTTT
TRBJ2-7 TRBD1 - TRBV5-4 CASSLWTGHEQYF TGTGCCAGCAGCTTGTGGACAGGGCACGAGCAGTACTTC
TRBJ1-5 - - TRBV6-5 CASSTGWRQPQHF TGTGCCAGCAGTACAGGGTGGCGGCAGCCCCAGCATTTT